The next 18 T cell receptor beta chains were all read from a single sample in a study of shared clonotypes between healthy human individuals. Sequencing was performed with immunoSEQ multiplex PCR; in TCRdb, only in-frame clones are kept and a portion is missing. The sample records 2 million or so clones, 90% to 95% being singletons. The source material was naive CD4+ T cells sorted from blood. Subset here: CD45RA+ positively selected. The receptors here all came from a man younger than 35 in good health.

The chain joins TRBV13 to TRBJ2-3; D gene ambiguous. CDR1 and CDR2 (germline): PRHDT, FYEKMQ (reference sequence). The CDR3 covers 14 residues. V was pared by 5 bases and J by 0 bases, with 9 bases between. CDR3 in amino acids: CASSPLRSTDTQYF. CDR3 sequence (DNA): TGTGCCAGCAGCCCCCTCCGGAGCACAGATACGCAGTATTTT.

The rearrangement links TRBV6-1 to TRBJ2-7; D gene ambiguous. Germline CDR1 reads MNHNS; CDR2 reads SASEGT. Trimming stripped 3 bases from V and 2 bases from J, with 11 bases between. The CDR3 is 14 amino acids. Here the CDR3 reads CASSEYRVPYEQYF. The CDR3, as DNA: TGTGCCAGCAGTGAGTATAGGGTTCCCTACGAGCAGTACTTC.

For this clone: The same CDR3 also results from other DNA sequences found in this sample. V is TRBV5-1 and J is TRBJ2-1; D tentatively reads TRBD1 or TRBD2 (5 bases each). Germline loops: CDR1 SGHRS, CDR2 YFSETQ. This CDR3 region has 13 residues. The V gene lost 1 base and the J gene lost 10 bases, with 12 bases spanning the gap. CDR3 region: CASSLLEGNEQFF. In nucleotides, the CDR3 is TGCGCCAGCAGCTTGCTTGAGGGGAACGAGCAGTTCTTC.

This CDR3 is CAWSVGRENQPQHF. The CDR3 nucleotides read TGTGCCTGGAGTGTAGGGAGGGAAAATCAGCCCCAGCATTTT. This chain links TRBV30 with TRBJ1-5; the D is unclear. The germline V gene encodes CDR1 GTSNPN and CDR2 SVGIG (reference sequence). CDR3 length: 14 amino acids. Trimming left V 0 bases short and J 4 bases short, with 10 bases between.

J is TRBJ2-2 and V is TRBV9; TRBD2 agrees at 7 bases. This CDR3 is built from 15 residues. Germline trimming cut 2 bases from V and 5 bases from J; bases unmatched to any gene: 6. Germline V lookup: CDR1 SGDLS, CDR2 YYNGEE. The CDR3 loop reads CASSVDGTITGELFF. The CDR3 nucleotides are TGTGCCAGCAGCGTCGACGGGACTATTACCGGGGAGCTGTTTTTT.

The chain is built from TRBV6-5 and TRBJ2-7; D might be TRBD2 (6 bases). The CDR3 has 15 amino acids. Looked up from germline, CDR1 is MNHEY and CDR2 is SVGAGI. The germline V and J ends were trimmed by 6 bases and 0 bases, with 15 bases remaining between them. The CDR3 reads CASRTSGGSSYEQYF. CDR3 nucleotide sequence: TGTGCCAGCAGAACCTCCGGGGGATCCTCCTACGAGCAGTACTTC.

Turning to this clone: Other DNA sequences in this sample translate to the same CDR3. The genes are TRBV6-5 and TRBJ1-1; D not certain. CDR1 is MNHEY and CDR2 is SVGAGI in the germline V gene. V gave up 2 bases and J gave up 4 bases, with 11 bases separating them. The CDR3 consists of 14 residues. The CDR3 coding sequence is TGTGCCAGCAGTTACCCGGGCGGCGGCACTGAAGCTTTCTTT. It specifies CASSYPGGGTEAFF.

This chain uses TRBV25-1 with TRBJ1-2; 10 bases align to TRBD1. Germline V gives CDR1 MGHDK, CDR2 SYGVNS. The V gene end was trimmed by 3 bases and the J gene end by 8 bases; junction bases not matched to a gene: 6. The CDR3 contains 14 residues. The CDR3, as DNA: TGTGCCAGCAGTGAGACAGGGGGCGCGACGGGCTACACCTTC. Residues: CASSETGGATGYTF.

On this clone itself: Other DNA sequences of this sample code for an identical CDR3. V usage is TRBV27 and J usage is TRBJ1-2; unclear D gene. Trimming cost V 2 bases and J 4 bases, with 5 bases left between them. Germline loops: CDR1 MNHEY, CDR2 SMNVEV (reference sequence). This CDR3 comprises 12 residues. The CDR3 loop is CASSLAGYGYTF. CDR3 sequence (DNA): TGTGCCAGCAGTTTAGCAGGCTATGGCTACACCTTC.

V and J are TRBV19 and TRBJ1-4, with TRBD1 as a possible D gene (6 bases). The germline V and J ends were trimmed by 6 bases and 4 bases, with 15 bases remaining between them. The CDR3 is 15 residues long. Germline assignment: CDR1 LNHDA and CDR2 SQIVND (reference sequence). In nucleotides, the CDR3 is TGTGCCAGTAGCCCCTCCAAGGGGGATAATGAAAAACTGTTTTTT. This gives the protein CASSPSKGDNEKLFF.

The chain combines TRBV6-5 with TRBJ1-6; 7 bases are shared with TRBD1. Trimming cost V 6 bases and J 10 bases; bases outside gene matches: 9. CDR1 is MNHEY and CDR2 is SVGAGI in the germline V gene. The CDR3 spans 14 residues. This chain's CDR3 is CASSQDRRGSPLHF. The CDR3 DNA reads as TGTGCCAGCAGCCAGGACAGGCGGGGATCACCCCTCCACTTT.

As regards this clone: The sample carries other DNA sequences with the same CDR3. J is TRBJ1-2 and V is TRBV28; D ambiguous. The CDR3 length is 13 residues. Germline values: CDR1 MDHEN, CDR2 SYDVKM. V shed 1 base and J shed 4 bases, with 7 bases lying between them. The CDR3 sequence: CASSLSGFYGYTF. The DNA of the CDR3 is TGTGCCAGCAGTTTATCCGGGTTCTATGGCTACACCTTC.

The chain employs TRBV19 and TRBJ2-7, with D perhaps TRBD1 or TRBD2 (7 bases each). The CDR3 contains 18 residues. Germline-derived CDR1 and CDR2 are LNHDA and SQIVND (reference sequence). V was trimmed by 5 bases and J by 2 bases, leaving 25 bases between them. CDR3 loop: CASSATRGGLWATYEQYF. The CDR3 nucleotides are TGTGCCAGTAGTGCAACCAGGGGGGGCTTATGGGCGACCTACGAGCAGTACTTC. Variable domain in full (rest from reference TRBV19 and TRBJ2-7): DGGITQSPKYLFRKEGQNVTLSCEQNLNHDAMYWYRQDPGQGLRLIYYSQIVNDFQKGDIAEGYSVSREKKESFPLTVTSAQKNPTAFYLCASSATRGGLWATYEQYFGPGTRLTVT.

This chain uses TRBV5-4 with TRBJ2-7, with 8 bases matching TRBD1. The CDR3 runs 14 residues. The germline gives CDR1 SGHNT, CDR2 YYREEE (reference sequence). After removal of 2 bases from V and 6 bases from J, the junction contained 7 bases not matched to a gene. CDR3 DNA sequence: TGTGCCAGCAGCTTCCCGGGACAGGAAGGCGAGCAGTACTTC. This codes for CASSFPGQEGEQYF.

The gene calls are TRBV7-2 and TRBJ2-1; D assignment may be TRBD1 or TRBD2 (5 bases each). This CDR3 comprises 17 residues. V was trimmed by 2 bases and J by 4 bases, leaving 18 bases between them. In germline, CDR1 is SGHTA, CDR2 FQGNSA. The CDR3 DNA reads as TGTGCCAGCAGCTTAAATTTGGGGACCGTCGTATACAATGAGCAGTTCTTC. It encodes CASSLNLGTVVYNEQFF.

The count of this clone is one. CDR3 protein: CASSQVLAGNSYNEQFF. For the CDR3, the DNA is TGCGCCAGCAGCCAAGTCCTAGCGGGGAACTCCTACAATGAGCAGTTCTTC. The chain employs TRBV4-3 and TRBJ2-1; 9 bases are a match to TRBD2. CDR3 length: 17 residues. V dropped 1 base and J dropped 0; count of bases not matched to a gene: 4. The germline gives CDR1 LGHNA, CDR2 YSLEER.

For this clone: Other nucleotide sequences from this sample produce the same CDR3. This chain links TRBV7-2 with TRBJ1-3; D is perhaps TRBD1 (5 bases). Germline assignment: CDR1 SGHTA and CDR2 FQGNSA. Trimming took 5 bases from V and 2 from J, leaving 13 bases between them. This CDR3 has 15 residues. The CDR3 coding sequence is TGTGCCAGCAGCCTGGATCGGGGCCCTGGAAACACCATATATTTT. Translating it yields CASSLDRGPGNTIYF.

The chain uses TRBV7-8 and TRBJ2-5; D unresolved. The length of the CDR3 is 11 residues. Trimming removed 6 bases at V and 5 bases at J, with 7 bases between. The V gene's germline CDR1 is SGHVS and CDR2 FQNEAQ. The CDR3 region has the DNA TGTGCCAGCAGAACGCTGGAGACCCAGTACTTC. Residues: CASRTLETQYF.